This record covers a single T cell receptor (beta chain). Per the original data handling: The assay estimated nucleated cells by amplifying reference gene primers. TCRdb's table, derived via immunoSEQ multiplex PCR, lists solely in-frame clones and lacks some. That table supplies the V and J calls and clone size; D and trimming were determined from the DNA. The top ten hold roughly 15% of the sample, which has 80,000 to 100,000 clones, about four fifths seen once. The entry originates in a study of blood T cell repertoires in COVID-19. Study background: Whether acute or convalescent, the COVID-19 samples came from the United States, Italy and Spain. The analysed material was cDNA or gDNA that came from T cells, B-cell-depleted T cells, or PBMCs.

Germline CDR1 and CDR2: ENHRY and SYGVKD. The CDR3 consists of 19 residues. The V and J ends lost 2 bases and 8 bases, in that order; junction bases with no gene match: 13. The receptor's source is a human donor in a cohort sampled during active COVID-19. Sequenced: peripheral blood. V and J are TRBV10-3 and TRBJ1-6; 12 nucleotides line up with TRBD1. The CDR3 sequence is CAISEGTGGVRSDDSPLHF. In DNA, the CDR3 is TGTGCCATCAGTGAGGGGACAGGGGGCGTCCGTTCTGATGATTCACCCCTCCACTTT.